Reported below is one TCR beta chain. The antigen this receptor binds is unknown. Per-nucleotide qualities are absent, and no much larger clonotype sits a single base away. Using the immunoSEQ assay, TCRB CDR3 regions were amplified from 2 micrograms of genomic DNA, or from all available DNA when less than that was on hand. The multiplex PCR employed 60 forward primers targeting TCR V beta segments and 13 reverse primers targeting J beta segments. To estimate reads per starting template, synthetic control templates were spiked into each sample at limiting dilution. The Illumina HiSeq System generated 87 bp sequencing reads. The authors processed their data as follows. PCR and sequencing errors were removed by merging closely related sequences with a nearest neighbor algorithm. TCR overlap was measured as the percentage of unique tumor TCR beta sequences also present in the same patient's peripheral blood. TCRdb re-hosts the immuneACCESS table, in-frame sequences only. Its copies lack some clones; in the studies checked, an unresolved V gene accounts for under half of them, and the cause for the rest is not known. V, J and clone size are taken as reported in that table, and D and trimming were inferred from the DNA itself. The sample has about 92,000 clones on record, around 86% of them singletons. The ten top clones hold 15% to 18% of the sample.

This sample was taken from a study of glioma-infiltrating T cells after dendritic cell vaccination (dated by TCRdb to the mid-2010s). Turning to the overall study: The cohort comprised 15 glioblastoma patients from Phase I and II dendritic cell vaccination trials, 9 newly diagnosed and 6 with recurrent disease. In glioblastoma patients vaccinated with dendritic cells, deep sequencing of TCR beta CDR3 regions served to measure tumor-infiltrating lymphocyte content and to compare repertoires between tumor and blood. The vaccine was prepared from monocyte-derived dendritic cells that were cultured for seven days with IL-4 and GM-CSF and then pulsed overnight with autologous tumor lysate. Autologous tumor lysate-pulsed dendritic cell vaccination was administered to the patients between the early 2000s and the early 2010s. Patients received three intradermal dendritic cell vaccine injections at biweekly intervals in the arm below the axilla. Survival after dendritic cell vaccination was correlated with TCR sequencing metrics such as TIL content and the overlap between tumor and blood repertoires.

The CDR3 spans 16 residues, from the cysteine through the phenylalanine. Just CDR3 DNA is preserved here, 48 bases in frame from base 1. The germline V gene (reference sequence) provides CDR1 SEHNR and CDR2 FQNEAQ. Here V drops 5 bases and J drops 3 bases, and the junction holds 9 bases not matched to any gene. Points the paper makes about the study in general: The three-group TCR overlap response model was characterized as speculative, and prospective validation of the model was stated to be required. Longer time to progression and overall survival after dendritic cell vaccination were predicted by higher estimated pretreatment TIL content. The cohort was small and heterogeneous, and full blood and tumor sets were available for few patients, with initial-recurrent tumor pairs available for even fewer patients. TCR clonality showed no direct relationship with survival, which suggests that a diverse polyclonal response may be important.

To be selected, patients needed enough residual fresh-frozen tumor tissue and more than two years of available survival data. Although molecular status otherwise differed among the glioblastoma patients, no patient had an isocitrate dehydrogenase mutation. PBMC collection took place before vaccination, two weeks after the third vaccination, and at tumor progression if progression occurred. The Qiagen DNeasy Blood extraction Kit was used to extract genomic DNA. Sequenced here: blood, sampled before dendritic cell vaccination. The clonotype originates from a human donor with glioblastoma. The chain is encoded by TRBV7-9 joined to TRBJ2-3, and 9 junction bases match TRBD1. The DNA is as follows: TGTGCCAGCAGCCTATTAGACAGGGGGTTGACAGATACGCAGTATTTT. Its protein reads: CASSLLDRGLTDTQYF.